Each of the 30 T cell receptor beta chains below was sequenced from the same sample in a study of beta chain features in type 1 diabetes. Whole-study findings and limits: TCRB CDR3 length was moderately but significantly reduced in all four CD4+ subsets of Type 1 diabetes patients.

What was sequenced were expressed TCRB transcripts, since all of the isolated RNA had been reverse transcribed. Sequencing used immunoSEQ multiplex PCR; TCRdb keeps in-frame clones, though not all of them. The table shows 600,000 or so clones, with more than 13% occurring only once. These receptors are not linked to any known antigen. Specimen: naive CD4+ T cells from blood. The source of these receptors is a man aged 18 to 29 with type 1 diabetes.

This chain joins TRBV7-2 and TRBJ2-7, with TRBD2 matching over 11 bases. CDR1 is SGHTA and CDR2 is FQGNSA in the germline V gene. The CDR3 runs 18 residues. With V trimmed by 1 base and J by 4 bases, 12 bases remained unmatched. CDR3 protein: CASSLGLMRLAGGYEQYF. For the CDR3, the DNA is TGTGCCAGCAGCTTAGGCTTAATGCGCCTAGCGGGGGGTTACGAGCAGTACTTC.

A few counts support this clone. V usage is TRBV28 and J usage is TRBJ1-1, with TRBD1 matching 11 bases. The CDR3 totals 13 residues. Per germline, CDR1 MDHEN and CDR2 SYDVKM. The V gene end was trimmed by 5 bases and the J gene end by 9 bases; junction bases not matched to a gene: 5. This CDR3 reads CASSLVDRGQAFF. The CDR3 nucleotides read TGTGCCAGCAGTCTCGTGGACAGGGGGCAAGCTTTCTTT.

This clone was observed a handful of times. This chain joins TRBV7-2 and TRBJ2-7, with 14 nucleotides matching TRBD2. J was trimmed by 6 bases and V by 6 bases; bases with no gene match: 7. Germline V CDR1 and CDR2: SGHTA, FQGNSA. The CDR3 extends over 15 amino acids. CDR3: CASSPGLAGEGEQYF. CDR3 bases: TGTGCCAGCAGTCCGGGACTAGCGGGAGAGGGCGAGCAGTACTTC.

This clone was recorded only once. This sequence joins TRBV7-2 and TRBJ2-7; 8 bases agree with TRBD2. CDR3 length equals 15 residues. From germline, CDR1 is SGHTA and CDR2 FQGNSA. With V trimmed by 5 bases and J by 3 bases, 9 bases remained unmatched. CDR3 sequence (DNA): TGTGCCAGCAGCGACGTCGCGGGGGGACTCTACGAGCAGTACTTC. It specifies CASSDVAGGLYEQYF.

This clone occurred a few times. The genes are TRBV30 and TRBJ1-1; 9 nucleotides line up with TRBD1. V was pared by 5 bases and J by 2 bases, with 3 bases of the junction left unmatched. CDR3 size: 13 residues. Germline values: CDR1 GTSNPN, CDR2 SVGIG (reference sequence). The CDR3 coding sequence is TGTGCCTGGGGGACAGGGACCAACACTGAAGCTTTCTTT. It is translated as CAWGTGTNTEAFF.

The chain carries TRBV7-2 and TRBJ1-1; D may be TRBD1 (5 bases). Germline V gives CDR1 SGHTA, CDR2 FQGNSA. The CDR3 covers 15 residues. With 2 bases removed from V and 4 bases from J, the gap between germline ends came to 14 bases. In nucleotides, the CDR3 is TGTGCCAGCAGCTTAAGACTTGGGGGAAGCACTGAAGCTTTCTTT. Translating gives CASSLRLGGSTEAFF. The variable domain in full, with the rest retrieved from reference TRBV7-2 and TRBJ1-1, is GAGVSQSPSNKVTEKGKDVELRCDPISGHTALYWYRQSLGQGLEFLIYFQGNSAPDKSGLPSDRFSAERTGGSVSTLTIQRTQQEDSAVYLCASSLRLGGSTEAFFGQGTRLTVV.

This clone was detected only a few times. The rearrangement uses TRBV29-1 and TRBJ2-7, with D perhaps TRBD1 or TRBD2 (5 bases each). CDR1 and CDR2 (germline): SQVTM, ANQGSEA. The CDR3 covers 13 residues. V was trimmed by 5 bases and J by 3 bases, leaving 14 bases between them. The CDR3 spells CSVSGLGVYEQYF. DNA of the CDR3: TGCAGCGTTTCGGGGCTCGGCGTCTACGAGCAGTACTTC.

This chain connects TRBV7-2 to TRBJ2-7; no reliable D call. CDR3 length equals 14 residues. Deletions cut 2 bases from V and 3 bases from J, with 11 bases between. Germline V CDR1 and CDR2: SGHTA, FQGNSA. CDR3 nucleotide sequence: TGTGCCAGCAGCTTAATGGATTGGGGCTACGAGCAGTACTTC. The encoded protein is CASSLMDWGYEQYF.

This clone showed up just a few times. This chain connects TRBV6-1 to TRBJ1-6, with TRBD1 as a possible D gene (5 bases). The CDR3 covers 17 residues. V lost 0 bases and J lost 2, with 11 bases in between. CDR1 is MNHNS, CDR2 SASEGT, per germline. CDR3 coding DNA: TGTGCCAGCAGTGAAGCAGGGGCCGTGACCTATAATTCACCCCTCCACTTT. Protein: CASSEAGAVTYNSPLHF.

V and J are TRBV6-6 and TRBJ2-5; D is uncertain. Trimming shortened V by 5 bases and J by 1 base, and 8 bases separated the two germline ends. Germline V gene data show CDR1 as MNHNY and CDR2 as SVGAGI (reference sequence). This CDR3 region has 13 residues. The CDR3 here is CASSRSGQETQYF. DNA of the CDR3: TGTGCCAGCAGTCGAAGTGGCCAAGAGACCCAGTACTTC.

V is TRBV7-2 and J is TRBJ2-3; tentatively, D is TRBD2 (6 bases). CDR3 length equals 15 residues. Germline CDR1 SGHTA, CDR2 FQGNSA. V shed 1 base and J shed 6 bases, with 14 bases lying between them. The CDR3 loop is CASSLVYAGTDTQYF. The CDR3, as DNA: TGTGCCAGCAGCTTAGTTTACGCGGGGACTGATACGCAGTATTTT.

Only a few counts were recorded for this clone. The chain's CDR3 is CASRSTNEKLFF. The CDR3 DNA follows: TGTGCCAGCAGGTCCACTAATGAAAAACTGTTTTTT. The chain recombines TRBV6-5 with TRBJ1-4, with unresolved D. The germline V gene encodes CDR1 MNHEY and CDR2 SVGAGI. V gave up 6 bases and J gave up 2 bases, with 4 bases separating them. The CDR3 spans 12 residues.

The chain uses TRBV7-2 and TRBJ2-3; D is unclear. This CDR3 spans 14 amino acids. Germline V gene sequence: CDR1 SGHTA, CDR2 FQGNSA. V lost 5 bases and J lost 4, with 13 bases in between. The CDR3 bases are TGTGCCAGCAGCCCTAACTTAAAGGCAGATACGCAGTATTTT. Translation: CASSPNLKADTQYF.

This clone has a handful of counts. J is TRBJ2-2 and V is TRBV19; either TRBD1 or TRBD2 may supply D (5 bases each). CDR3 length equals 14 residues. V lost 3 bases to trimming and J lost 4 bases, with 9 bases between them. Germline lookup yields CDR1 LNHDA and CDR2 SQIVND (reference sequence). Here the CDR3 DNA reads TGTGCCAGTAGTATCCCGAGGGGCACCGGGGAGCTGTTTTTT. It yields the protein CASSIPRGTGELFF.

This clone was seen only a few times. The gene calls are TRBV7-2 and TRBJ2-2; D gene ambiguous. V lost 3 bases to trimming and J lost 6 bases, with 8 bases between them. The CDR3 contains 13 residues. Per germline, CDR1 SGHTA and CDR2 FQGNSA. CDR3 sequence: CASSFNGAGELFF. CDR3 bases: TGTGCCAGCAGCTTCAATGGGGCCGGGGAGCTGTTTTTT.

This clone was seen more than once but under ten times. CDR3: CASSPLVRGTLQETQYF. CDR3 coding DNA: TGTGCCAGCTCACCATTGGTGCGGGGGACCCTCCAAGAGACCCAGTACTTC. The chain couples TRBV18 to TRBJ2-5, with 7 bases identical to TRBD2. This CDR3 is built from 17 residues. Germline V gene data show CDR1 as KGHSH and CDR2 as LQKENI. J lost 1 base, V lost 2 bases, and 10 bases had no gene match. Full variable domain (remainder filled in from reference TRBV18 and TRBJ2-5): NAGVMQNPRHLVRRRGQEARLRCSPMKGHSHVYWYRQLPEEGLKFMVYLQKENIIDESGMPKERFSAEFPKEGPSILRIQQVVRGDSAAYFCASSPLVRGTLQETQYFGPGTRLLVL.

This rearrangement joins TRBV30 to TRBJ1-1; D is possibly TRBD1 (5 bases). The CDR3 totals 12 residues. The V end was cut by 2 bases, the J end by 11 bases, with 15 bases between. From germline, CDR1 is GTSNPN and CDR2 SVGIG (reference sequence). The CDR3 sequence is CAWSPLRGGAFF. CDR3 DNA: TGTGCCTGGAGTCCCCTCCGTGGGGGGGCTTTCTTT.

This clone showed up just a few times. The rearrangement joins TRBV25-1 to TRBJ1-2; D gene unclear. Germline V CDR1 and CDR2: MGHDK, SYGVNS. This CDR3 is 13 amino acids long. V lost 5 bases to trimming and J lost 4 bases, with 11 bases between them. In DNA, the CDR3 is TGTGCCAGCAGTAAGGGAGGTGGCTATGGCTACACCTTC. This gives the protein CASSKGGGYGYTF.

This sequence joins TRBV7-2 and TRBJ2-7; the D is unclear. Germline values: CDR1 SGHTA, CDR2 FQGNSA. The CDR3 is 15 amino acids. The ends were cut back, 1 base at V and 2 bases at J, with 12 bases in the middle. CDR3: CASSLDPMNTYEQYF. CDR3 DNA: TGTGCCAGCAGCTTAGACCCCATGAACACCTACGAGCAGTACTTC.

This clone has just one count. The V and J genes are TRBV29-1 and TRBJ2-5; 12 bases are a match to TRBD1. The CDR3 covers 17 residues. CDR1 is SQVTM and CDR2 is ANQGSEA in the germline V gene. The V and J ends lost 6 bases and 3 bases, in that order; junction bases with no gene match: 14. The CDR3 sequence: CSVLKRGDRGLKETQYF. The CDR3 DNA sequence: TGCAGCGTCCTGAAGAGGGGGGACAGGGGGCTTAAAGAGACCCAGTACTTC.

This clone was found a few times. Different DNA sequences within this sample yield the same CDR3. V is TRBV2 and J is TRBJ2-1; D perhaps matches TRBD2 (5 bases). The length of the CDR3 is 12 residues. Germline V CDR1 and CDR2: SNHLY, FYNNEI. V lost 3 bases and J lost 10, with 10 bases in between. The CDR3 nucleotides are TGTGCCAGCAGTGACACGGGCGGGGAGCAGTTCTTC. Translation gives CASSDTGGEQFF.

There are a few counts of this clone. The chain combines TRBV28 with TRBJ2-7, with D perhaps matching TRBD2 (5 bases). V was clipped by 10 bases and J by 5 bases, with 24 bases between them. Germline-derived CDR1 and CDR2 are MDHEN and SYDVKM. This CDR3 comprises 15 residues. The CDR3 DNA reads as TGTGCCATCATAAACCCACGGGGAAAGGGCGACGAGCAGTACTTC. Translating gives CAIINPRGKGDEQYF.

This clone was seen a handful of times. The CDR3 loop reads CASSSGATADTEAFF. The CDR3 DNA is TGTGCCAGCAGCTCTGGGGCAACCGCTGACACTGAAGCTTTCTTT. The rearrangement uses TRBV7-9 and TRBJ1-1, with TRBD1 as a possible D gene (5 bases). The CDR3 totals 15 residues. Between the trimmed V and J ends, which lost 4 bases and 3 bases, there was a span of 15 bases. Germline V gives CDR1 SEHNR, CDR2 FQNEAQ (reference sequence).

In its sample, this clone was seen a few times. The chain uses TRBV28 and TRBJ2-7; D is undetermined. The CDR3 is 15 residues long. V shed 2 bases and J shed 0 bases, with 11 bases lying between them. From germline, CDR1 is MDHEN and CDR2 SYDVKM. The CDR3 nucleotides read TGTGCCAGCAGTTTAATACCCGACTTCTCCTACGAGCAGTACTTC. Encoded protein: CASSLIPDFSYEQYF. Drawing the rest from reference TRBV28 and TRBJ2-7, the complete variable domain is DVKVTQSSRYLVKRTGEKVFLECVQDMDHENMFWYRQDPGLGLRLIYFSYDVKMKEKGDIPEGYSVSREKKERFSLILESASTNQTSMYLCASSLIPDFSYEQYFGPGTRLTVT.

DNA for the CDR3: TGTGCCAGCAGCCTAAATCAACAGGGGCCTCACTCATCCTACGAGCAGTACTTC. This codes for CASSLNQQGPHSSYEQYF. The chain has TRBV7-2 and TRBJ2-7, with 7 bases identical to TRBD1. Germline lookup yields CDR1 SGHTA and CDR2 FQGNSA. The J segment lost 1 base and the V segment lost 5 bases, leaving 17 bases of the junction unmatched. The CDR3 covers 18 residues.

The J gene is TRBJ2-1, the V gene TRBV4-2, with 9 bases matching TRBD2. The CDR3 covers 16 residues. V lost 1 base, J lost 4 bases, and 5 bases stayed unmatched. The germline CDR1 and CDR2 sequences are LGHNA and YNFKEQ. The CDR3 nucleotides read TGTGCCAGCAGCCAAGGCATAGCGGGGGATTACAATGAGCAGTTCTTC. This gives the protein CASSQGIAGDYNEQFF.

The rearrangement links TRBV5-4 to TRBJ2-2; tentatively, D is TRBD2 (6 bases). CDR3 length equals 16 residues. The V gene lost 3 bases and the J gene lost 0 bases, with 12 bases spanning the gap. CDR1 is SGHNT, CDR2 YYREEE, per germline (reference sequence). CDR3 nucleotide sequence: TGTGCCAGCAGCTCGTCATGGGGGGCGAACACCGGGGAGCTGTTTTTT. Residues: CASSSSWGANTGELFF.

The chain recombines TRBV5-4 with TRBJ2-7, with no clear D. Germline loops: CDR1 SGHNT, CDR2 YYREEE (reference sequence). This CDR3 region has 12 residues. Between the trimmed V and J ends, which lost 0 bases and 2 bases, there was a span of 3 bases. Here the CDR3 reads CASSLDAYEQYF. The DNA of the CDR3 is TGTGCCAGCAGCTTGGACGCCTACGAGCAGTACTTC.

This chain connects TRBV5-4 to TRBJ1-6, with 7 bases identical to TRBD1. The junction had 10 bases not matched to a gene; V was cut back by 1 base and J by 9 bases. The CDR3 sequence is 16 residues long. CDR1 and CDR2 (germline): SGHNT, YYREEE (reference sequence). The DNA for the CDR3 is TGTGCCAGCAGCTTGAAGGCCAAGGGGGCTTCTTCACCCCTCCACTTT. Amino acids: CASSLKAKGASSPLHF.

The chain links TRBV9 to TRBJ1-3; D gene ambiguous. CDR3 length equals 13 residues. The ends were cut back, 6 bases at V and 0 bases at J, with 7 bases in the middle. CDR1 and CDR2 from the germline V gene are SGDLS and YYNGEE. CDR3 protein: CASTAISGNTIYF. The CDR3 DNA reads as TGTGCCAGCACAGCGATCTCTGGAAACACCATATATTTT.